The 6 T cell receptor beta chains below all came from one sample that was sequenced in a study of T cells in Graves' hyperthyroidism and ophthalmopathy. Amplified TCR beta CDR3 regions derived from RNA transcripts. Carried out on the TCR CDR3, a first-round RT-PCR used the HTBI primer set. TCRdb called the multiplex PCR reads again in MiXCR, with one record for every CDR3 protein. The sample has about 350,000 distinct CDR3 sequences; approximately 13% are singletons. The specimen was blood. The origin of the receptors is a woman younger than 45 with Graves' hyperthyroidism.

This clonotype was counted a few times. The chain joins TRBV18 to TRBJ2-3; 7 nucleotides match TRBD1. The germline gives CDR1 KGHSH, CDR2 LQKENI. Trimming took 3 bases from V and 10 from J; bases not matched to a gene: 4. This CDR3 has 12 residues. Here the CDR3 DNA reads TGTGCCAGCTCACCTCAGGGGGTCGCGCAGTATTTT. Translation gives CASSPQGVAQYF.

For the CDR3, the DNA is TGTGCCAGCAGGAGCGGGAGGGTCAATGAGCAGTTCTTC. Its protein product is CASRSGRVNEQFF. This sequence joins TRBV11-3 and TRBJ2-1, with 10 bases lining up with TRBD2. CDR3 length: 13 residues. Trimming at V came to 6 bases and at J to 6 bases, leaving 2 bases not matched to a gene. The V gene's germline CDR1 is SGHNT and CDR2 YENEEA.

This clonotype appeared many times. The V gene is TRBV28, the J gene TRBJ1-1; unclear D gene. This CDR3 region has 15 residues. V was shortened by 3 bases and J by 5 bases, with 16 bases between the two germline ends. CDR1 MDHEN and CDR2 SYDVKM come from the germline V gene. DNA of the CDR3: TGTGCCAGCAGTTTCCGCCGGCATCCGGTTACTGAAGCTTTCTTT. Translation gives CASSFRRHPVTEAFF.

J is TRBJ2-3 and V is TRBV11-2, with D unclear. Germline CDR1 and CDR2: SGHAT and FQNNGV. CDR3 size: 16 residues. V dropped 5 bases and J dropped 10 bases, with 25 bases sitting between them. The CDR3 is CASSSTPTTTGPAQYF. Written as DNA, the CDR3 is TGTGCCAGCAGCAGCACCCCAACTACCACTGGGCCTGCGCAGTATTTT.

This clonotype occurred a few times. J is TRBJ2-7 and V is TRBV20-1; 9 bases match TRBD2. The V gene's germline CDR1 is DFQATT and CDR2 SNEGSKA (reference sequence). The CDR3 totals 18 residues. V lost 6 bases, J lost 0 bases, and 18 bases stayed unmatched. The DNA for the CDR3 is TGCAGTGCAGACATGGGGCTAGCGGGAAAAAGAAGCTCCTACGAGCAGTACTTC. Translating it yields CSADMGLAGKRSSYEQYF.

This clonotype was counted between two and nine times. The chain is built from TRBV19 and TRBJ1-5; D is undetermined. V gave up 8 bases and J gave up 0 bases, with 14 bases separating them. The germline gives CDR1 LNHDA, CDR2 SQIVND (reference sequence). This CDR3 comprises 15 residues. DNA for the CDR3: TGTGCCAGTGGAGCTGACGGAAATAGCAATCAGCCCCAGCATTTT. This gives the protein CASGADGNSNQPQHF.